Shown below are 11 T cell receptor beta chains from a single sample sequenced in a study of identical twins. Via MiXCR, TCRdb re-called the 5' RACE reads, giving one row per CDR3 protein. The table shows nearly 200,000 distinct CDR3 sequences, with more than 15% occurring only once. These data are also associated with another study on T cells expressing NK-cell markers.

The material sequenced was CD8+ T cells sorted from blood. Source of these receptors: a woman aged 18-29 years in good health.

The chain links TRBV20-1 to TRBJ2-1, with D tentatively TRBD1 (6 bases). CDR3 length equals 16 residues. The germline V gene encodes CDR1 DFQATT and CDR2 SNEGSKA (reference sequence). Trimming removed 0 bases at V and 8 bases at J, with 20 bases between. The CDR3 loop is CSARETTGKGIHEQFF. The CDR3 nucleotides are TGCAGTGCTAGAGAAACAACAGGGAAAGGGATTCATGAGCAGTTCTTC.

CDR3: CASSLGGLNYGYTF. The CDR3 DNA follows: TGTGCCAGCAGCTTAGGTGGGCTTAACTATGGCTACACCTTC. The genes are TRBV7-9 and TRBJ1-2; D gene uncertain. Trimming left V 1 base short and J 1 base short, with 7 bases between. Germline V lookup: CDR1 SEHNR, CDR2 FQNEAQ (reference sequence). This CDR3 region has 14 residues.

This clonotype was detected a few times. This rearrangement joins TRBV6-5 to TRBJ2-1; D gene ambiguous. This CDR3 has 15 amino acids. Trimming shortened V by 0 bases and J by 10 bases, and 16 bases separated the two germline ends. Germline V lookup: CDR1 MNHEY, CDR2 SVGAGI. CDR3 in amino acids: CASSYSGSDREEQFF. The DNA of the CDR3 is TGTGCCAGCAGTTACTCTGGCTCCGATAGGGAAGAGCAGTTCTTC.

To note about this clonotype: In this CDR3 the conserved last residue, phenylalanine or tryptophan, is missing, so a read error is likely. The chain links TRBV10-3 to TRBJ1-1; D is uncertain. Trimming cost V 0 bases and J 4 bases, with 6 bases left between them. This CDR3 contains 13 residues. Germline V gene sequence: CDR1 ENHRY, CDR2 SYGVKD. The CDR3 here is CAISESSPTEAFL. The CDR3 DNA is TGTGCCATCAGTGAGTCATCGCCCACTGAAGCTTTCCTT.

This clonotype has a handful of counts. The V gene is TRBV12-3 or TRBV12-4, the J gene TRBJ1-2; the D is unclear. The V and J ends lost 5 bases and 8 bases respectively, with 12 bases between them. The CDR3 covers 12 residues. The CDR3 DNA sequence: TGTGCCAGCAGTCTCGCCGGGAGAGGCTACACCTTC. Protein sequence: CASSLAGRGYTF.

The chain has TRBV20-1 and TRBJ1-4; no firm D call. The CDR3 runs to 15 residues. Trimming pared 3 bases from V and 0 bases from J, leaving 11 bases between. The germline V gene has CDR1 DFQATT and CDR2 SNEGSKA (reference sequence). The CDR3 sequence is CSARNHRATNEKLFF. The DNA for the CDR3 is TGCAGTGCTAGGAACCATCGAGCAACTAATGAAAAACTGTTTTTT.

The genes are TRBV4-2 and TRBJ2-7, with 10 bases identical to TRBD2. The CDR3 length is 17 residues. The V segment lost 2 bases and the J segment 2 bases; nucleotides outside the gene matches: 9. Germline assignment: CDR1 LGHNA and CDR2 YNFKEQ. CDR3 bases: TGTGCCAGCAGCCAATTCTCCTCAGCGGGAGGGCCCTACGAGCAGTACTTC. This codes for CASSQFSSAGGPYEQYF.

The chain recombines TRBV4-3 with TRBJ1-2, with unresolved D. Trimming left V 1 base short and J 1 base short, with 10 bases between. From germline, CDR1 is LGHNA and CDR2 YSLEER. CDR3 length: 15 residues. The CDR3 protein is CASSQGRGLNYGYTF. The CDR3 bases are TGCGCCAGCAGCCAAGGGCGAGGGCTTAACTATGGCTACACCTTC.

This clonotype was recorded a few times. V usage is TRBV12-3 or TRBV12-4 and J usage is TRBJ2-1; no clear D gene. Trimming left V 2 bases short and J 6 bases short, with 5 bases between. This CDR3 comprises 12 residues. This CDR3 reads CASSLPSNEQFF. As DNA, the CDR3 is TGTGCCAGCAGTTTACCGAGCAATGAGCAGTTCTTC.

V is TRBV13 and J is TRBJ2-7, with TRBD2 identical over 9 bases. Per the germline V gene, CDR1 is PRHDT and CDR2 is FYEKMQ (reference sequence). The trim removed 3 bases at V and 1 base at J, leaving 4 bases unmatched. This CDR3 contains 15 residues. The CDR3 is CASSFGLARSYEQYF. CDR3 sequence (DNA): TGTGCCAGCAGCTTTGGACTAGCGCGTTCCTACGAGCAGTACTTC.

Only a few counts were recorded for this clonotype. V and J are TRBV4-3 and TRBJ2-1; D call uncertain. V gave up 0 bases and J gave up 5 bases, with 17 bases separating them. The V gene's germline CDR1 is LGHNA and CDR2 YSLEER. This CDR3 contains 17 residues. The CDR3 is CASSQDSRLVLDNEQFF. The CDR3 nucleotides are TGCGCCAGCAGCCAAGACTCAAGGCTAGTTTTGGACAATGAGCAGTTCTTC.